What follows are 21 T cell receptor beta chains derived from one specimen sequenced in a study of blood T cell repertoires in COVID-19 (dated by TCRdb to 2018 to 2020). The method was the immunoSEQ multiplex PCR assay. In TCRdb, the immuneACCESS table is reduced to in-frame sequences with V and J assigned. These tables do not hold every clone; where another copy was compared, an unresolved V gene accounts for under half, and the others remain unexplained. The sample profile shows about 220,000 clones; around four fifths of them were found once. The ten largest make up more than 4.5% of the sample. The material sequenced was peripheral blood. Receptor source: a woman aged 60-70 years who had recovered from COVID-19.

This clone was seen a single time. The chain uses TRBV4-2 and TRBJ1-1; 9 bases are a match to TRBD1. The CDR3 covers 17 residues. Germline lookup yields CDR1 LGHNA and CDR2 YNFKEQ. V shed 1 base and J 7 bases; nucleotides not matched to a gene: 13. This CDR3 is CASSQGLSRTGELEAFF. DNA of the CDR3: TGTGCCAGCAGCCAAGGTTTAAGTAGGACAGGGGAGCTTGAAGCTTTCTTT.

This rearrangement joins TRBV7-2 to TRBJ1-2, with D perhaps matching TRBD1 (6 bases). Germline lookup yields CDR1 SGHTA and CDR2 FQGNSA. Trimming removed 10 bases at V and 4 bases at J, with 16 bases between. The CDR3 is 13 residues long. CDR3 in DNA: TGTGCCACCCGCGGGGGCAAAAGCTATGGCTACACCTTC. It yields the protein CATRGGKSYGYTF.

This clone was detected a few times. The CDR3 loop is CASSLSPRRGIGEAFF. CDR3 DNA: TGTGCCAGCAGTTTATCCCCCCGCAGGGGCATCGGTGAAGCTTTCTTT. J is TRBJ1-1 and V is TRBV27; perhaps TRBD1 as D (6 bases). The length of the CDR3 is 16 residues. The germline V gene encodes CDR1 MNHEY and CDR2 SMNVEV (reference sequence). The V end was cut by 0 bases, the J end by 7 bases, with 18 bases between.

The V call is TRBV18, the J call TRBJ2-3; no clear D gene. Looked up from germline, CDR1 is KGHSH and CDR2 is LQKENI. V gave up 3 bases and J gave up 4 bases, with 17 bases separating them. This CDR3 is 16 amino acids long. As DNA, the CDR3 is TGTGCCAGCTCACCCCCTGGTGTAGGCCGGGCAGATACGCAGTATTTT. Its protein is CASSPPGVGRADTQYF.

The chain recombines TRBV11-2 with TRBJ2-7, with 7 bases aligning to TRBD1. There are 12 residues in the CDR3. With 5 bases clipped from V and 3 bases from J, the junction kept 1 base outside the gene matches. Germline CDR1 is SGHAT and CDR2 is FQNNGV. CDR3 protein: CASSRQGYEQYF. The DNA of the CDR3 is TGTGCCAGCAGCAGACAGGGCTACGAGCAGTACTTC.

CDR3 sequence reads: CASSQERGGTLRFF. For the CDR3, the DNA is TGCGCCAGCAGCCAAGAGAGGGGGGGAACTCTACGGTTCTTC. The rearrangement uses TRBV4-3 and TRBJ2-1; perhaps TRBD2 as D (7 bases). The CDR3 extends over 14 amino acids. Germline CDR1 reads LGHNA; CDR2 reads YSLEER. V was shortened by 0 bases and J by 15 bases, with 18 bases between the two germline ends.

V usage is TRBV6-2 or TRBV6-3 and J usage is TRBJ2-7, with TRBD2 matching over 8 bases. CDR1 is MNHEY, CDR2 SVGEGT, per germline. The length of the CDR3 is 18 residues. The junction had 10 bases not matched to a gene; V was cut back by 0 bases and J by 0 bases. CDR3 in DNA: TGTGCCAGCAGTTACTCATCCGCAGCGGGGGCCAGCTCCTACGAGCAGTACTTC. Residues: CASSYSSAAGASSYEQYF.

The chain links TRBV13 to TRBJ2-2; 10 positions agree with TRBD1. Germline V CDR1 and CDR2: PRHDT, FYEKMQ (reference sequence). V lost 4 bases, J lost 0 bases, and 8 bases stayed unmatched. The CDR3 contains 18 residues. The CDR3 DNA reads TGTGCCAGCAGCTCTGGGGGACAGGGGCCTTCGAACACCGGGGAGCTGTTTTTT. Translated: CASSSGGQGPSNTGELFF.

The chain links TRBV7-2 to TRBJ2-3; 11 nucleotides line up with TRBD2. V shed 3 bases, J shed 6 bases, and the junction held 8 bases outside the gene matches. The CDR3 runs to 16 residues. Germline loops: CDR1 SGHTA, CDR2 FQGNSA. The CDR3: CASSFPIAGGRDTQYF. The CDR3 nucleotides read TGTGCCAGCAGCTTTCCTATAGCGGGGGGGCGGGATACGCAGTATTTT. Variable domain in full (rest from reference TRBV7-2 and TRBJ2-3): GAGVSQSPSNKVTEKGKDVELRCDPISGHTALYWYRQSLGQGLEFLIYFQGNSAPDKSGLPSDRFSAERTGGSVSTLTIQRTQQEDSAVYLCASSFPIAGGRDTQYFGPGTRLTVL.

This chain links TRBV5-1 with TRBJ2-7; 7 nucleotides agree with TRBD1. V was pared by 3 bases and J by 2 bases, with 8 bases of the junction left unmatched. Germline assignment: CDR1 SGHRS and CDR2 YFSETQ. The CDR3 covers 15 residues. CDR3: CASSSRTGPAYEQYF. CDR3 DNA: TGCGCCAGCAGCTCCAGGACAGGACCAGCCTACGAGCAGTACTTC.

The chain carries TRBV27 and TRBJ2-7; D not resolved. The V and J ends lost 6 bases and 6 bases respectively, with 6 bases between them. The germline CDR1 and CDR2 sequences are MNHEY and SMNVEV (reference sequence). This CDR3 contains 10 residues. The CDR3 DNA is TGTGCCAGCAGCATTCCCGAGCAGTACTTC. The encoded protein is CASSIPEQYF.

The chain employs TRBV15 and TRBJ2-5; D perhaps matches TRBD1 (5 bases). The CDR3 consists of 15 residues. CDR1 LNHNV and CDR2 YYDKDF come from the germline V gene (reference sequence). V lost 1 base and J lost 0, with 9 bases in between. Here the CDR3 reads CATSRGAGHQETQYF. The CDR3 region has the DNA TGTGCCACCAGCAGAGGGGCAGGGCACCAAGAGACCCAGTACTTC.

The CDR3 reads CASSPGGGEVQPQHF. The CDR3 DNA is TGCGCCAGCAGCCCAGGAGGGGGCGAGGTTCAGCCCCAGCATTTT. The V and J genes are TRBV5-1 and TRBJ1-5, with 7 bases fitting TRBD1. CDR3 length: 15 residues. Trimming took 4 bases from V and 6 from J; bases not matched to a gene: 10. The germline CDR1 and CDR2 sequences are SGHRS and YFSETQ. Full variable domain (remainder filled in from reference TRBV5-1 and TRBJ1-5): KAGVTQTPRYLIKTRGQQVTLSCSPISGHRSVSWYQQTPGQGLQFLFEYFSETQRNKGNFPGRFSGRQFSNSRSEMNVSTLELGDSALYLCASSPGGGEVQPQHFGDGTRLSIL.

This chain connects TRBV19 to TRBJ2-2; D possibly corresponds to TRBD2 (6 bases). CDR1 and CDR2 from the germline V gene are LNHDA and SQIVND (reference sequence). The CDR3 totals 12 residues. Trimming pared 5 bases from V and 6 bases from J, leaving 7 bases between. In nucleotides, the CDR3 is TGTGCCAGTAGTCGGAGGGCCGGGGAGCTGTTTTTT. Its translation is CASSRRAGELFF. The full variable domain, completed using reference TRBV19 and TRBJ2-2, is DGGITQSPKYLFRKEGQNVTLSCEQNLNHDAMYWYRQDPGQGLRLIYYSQIVNDFQKGDIAEGYSVSREKKESFPLTVTSAQKNPTAFYLCASSRRAGELFFGEGSRLTVL.

This clone was seen more than once but under ten times. The gene calls are TRBV5-1 and TRBJ2-3; 11 bases are a match to TRBD2. The germline gives CDR1 SGHRS, CDR2 YFSETQ. The CDR3 covers 15 residues. Trimming at V came to 6 bases and at J to 3 bases, leaving 6 bases not matched to a gene. The DNA of the CDR3 is TGCGCCAGCACCGTAGCGGGGGGGCATACAGATACGCAGTATTTT. Protein product: CASTVAGGHTDTQYF.

The chain recombines TRBV14 with TRBJ2-1; 8 bases map to TRBD1. Trimming at V came to 4 bases and at J to 6 bases, leaving 17 bases not matched to a gene. The CDR3 is 18 residues long. Germline V gives CDR1 SGHDN, CDR2 FVKESK. CDR3 residues: CASSPLDRAAGYGNEQFF. The CDR3 region has the DNA TGTGCCAGCAGCCCACTGGACAGGGCGGCCGGGTATGGCAATGAGCAGTTCTTC.

The chain employs TRBV13 and TRBJ2-1; TRBD2 aligns across 14 bases. This CDR3 has 20 amino acids. Unmatched junction bases numbered 12, after V lost 5 bases and J lost 0 bases. CDR1 is PRHDT and CDR2 is FYEKMQ in the germline V gene (reference sequence). The CDR3 spells CASSARTSGGSPSSYNEQFF. CDR3 sequence (DNA): TGTGCCAGCAGCGCTAGGACTAGCGGGGGGTCCCCGAGCTCCTACAATGAGCAGTTCTTC.

The chain couples TRBV30 to TRBJ1-2; D might be TRBD1 (5 bases). Germline V gene sequence: CDR1 GTSNPN, CDR2 SVGIG (reference sequence). Trimming cost V 3 bases and J 7 bases, with 12 bases left between them. The CDR3 has 12 residues. Here the CDR3 DNA reads TGTGCCTGGAGGGCGAACAGGTTTGGCTACACCTTC. It translates to CAWRANRFGYTF.

V gene TRBV4-1 combines with J gene TRBJ2-3; D is unclear. CDR1 is MGHRA, CDR2 YSYEKL, per germline. The CDR3 contains 12 residues. V shed 1 base and J shed 5 bases, with 4 bases lying between them. The CDR3 sequence: CASSQARDTQYF. For the CDR3, the DNA is TGCGCCAGCAGCCAAGCGCGAGATACGCAGTATTTT.

The chain recombines TRBV18 with TRBJ2-7; 9 positions agree with TRBD1. V lost 2 bases to trimming and J lost 1 base; unmatched junction nucleotides: 0. Germline V gene sequence: CDR1 KGHSH, CDR2 LQKENI. The CDR3 length is 14 residues. The CDR3 DNA sequence: TGTGCCAGCTCACCAGGGACAGGGTCCTACGAGCAGTACTTC. The encoded protein is CASSPGTGSYEQYF.

This chain connects TRBV9 to TRBJ1-6; the match to TRBD1 covers 9 bases. The CDR3 is 15 amino acids. Germline V gene lookup returns CDR1 SGDLS and CDR2 YYNGEE. Losses at the gene ends were 2 bases for V and 6 bases for J; bases not matched to a gene: 3. For the CDR3, the DNA is TGTGCCAGCAGCGTGGGACAGGGACCTAATTCACCCCTCCACTTT. This gives the protein CASSVGQGPNSPLHF.